These 3 T cell receptor beta chains originate from one sample sequenced in a study of T cell changes during pregnancy in multiple sclerosis. TCRdb keeps only in-frame clones here, not all; method: immunoSEQ multiplex PCR. This table holds 45,000 to 65,000 clones, over 90% found once. This sample comprised CD8+ T cells from peripheral blood mononuclear cells, obtained in the third trimester of pregnancy. Receptors were obtained from a female donor with multiple sclerosis, enrolled in a pregnancy study.

The rearrangement joins TRBV4-1 to TRBJ2-1; 16 nucleotides line up with TRBD2. The CDR3 length is 17 residues. J gave up 9 bases and V 0 bases, and 5 bases lay outside the gene matches. CDR1 MGHRA and CDR2 YSYEKL come from the germline V gene. CDR3 protein: CASSQDSGLAGGFEQFF. The CDR3 DNA reads TGCGCCAGCAGCCAAGATTCGGGACTAGCGGGAGGGTTTGAGCAGTTCTTC.

A word on this clone: Its ends do not fully match the called genes, so a read error is possible. This chain's CDR3 is CASIELAEYNEQFF. CDR3 bases: TGTGCCAGCATTGAACTAGCAGAGTACAATGAGCAGTTCTTC. V is TRBV2 and J is TRBJ2-1; possible D gene TRBD2, 6 bases. CDR1 and CDR2 (germline): SNHLY, FYNNEI. The CDR3 sequence is 14 residues long. The variable domain in full, completed from reference TRBV2 and TRBJ2-1, reads EPEVTQTPSHQVTQMGQEVILRCVPISNHLYFYWYRQILGQKVEFLVSFYNNEISEKSEIFDDQFSVERPDGSNFTLKIRSTKLEDSAMYFCASIELAEYNEQFFGPGTRLTVL.

The J gene is TRBJ2-7, the V gene TRBV7-9, with D perhaps TRBD2 (7 bases). Per germline, CDR1 SEHNR and CDR2 FQNEAQ (reference sequence). V lost 4 bases to trimming and J lost 3 bases, with 19 bases between them. This CDR3 has 16 residues. The CDR3 nucleotides read TGTGCCAGCAGCTCCGGAGGGGGGGGCGATATCTACGAGCAGTACTTC. Translating it yields CASSSGGGGDIYEQYF.